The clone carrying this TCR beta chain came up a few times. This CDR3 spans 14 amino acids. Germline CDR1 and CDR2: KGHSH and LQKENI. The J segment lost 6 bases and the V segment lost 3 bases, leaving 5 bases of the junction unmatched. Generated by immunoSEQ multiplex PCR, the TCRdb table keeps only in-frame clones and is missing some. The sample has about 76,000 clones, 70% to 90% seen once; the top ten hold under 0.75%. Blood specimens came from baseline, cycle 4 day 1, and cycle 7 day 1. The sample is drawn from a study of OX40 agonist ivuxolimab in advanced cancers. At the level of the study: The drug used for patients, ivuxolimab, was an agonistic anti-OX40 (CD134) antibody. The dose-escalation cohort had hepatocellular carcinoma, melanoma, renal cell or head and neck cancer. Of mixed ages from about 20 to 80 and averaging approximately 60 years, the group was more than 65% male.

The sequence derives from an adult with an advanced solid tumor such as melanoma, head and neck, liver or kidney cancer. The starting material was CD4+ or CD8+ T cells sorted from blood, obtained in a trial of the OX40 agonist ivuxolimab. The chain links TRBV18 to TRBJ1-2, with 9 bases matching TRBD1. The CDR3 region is CASSPRTGVDGYTF. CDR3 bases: TGTGCCAGCTCACCCCGGACAGGGGTGGATGGCTACACCTTC.